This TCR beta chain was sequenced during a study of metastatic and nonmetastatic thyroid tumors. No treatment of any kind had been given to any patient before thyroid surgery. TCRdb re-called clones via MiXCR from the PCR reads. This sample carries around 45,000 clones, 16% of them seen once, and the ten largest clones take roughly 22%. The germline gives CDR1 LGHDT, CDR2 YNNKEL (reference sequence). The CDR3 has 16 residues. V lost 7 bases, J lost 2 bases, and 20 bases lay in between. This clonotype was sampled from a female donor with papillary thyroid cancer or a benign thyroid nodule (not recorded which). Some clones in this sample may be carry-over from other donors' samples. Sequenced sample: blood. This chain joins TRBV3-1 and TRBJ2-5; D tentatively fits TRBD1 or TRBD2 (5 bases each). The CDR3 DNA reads TGTGCCAGCATCCCGAGACCGGGGCTAGAACAAGAGACCCAGTACTTC. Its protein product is CASIPRPGLEQETQYF.